The entry below gives a single TCR beta chain sequence along with its context. The sample is drawn from a study of shared clonotypes between healthy human individuals. Sequenced by immunoSEQ multiplex PCR; TCRdb stores in-frame clones only, minus some. The sample includes roughly 2 million clones, approximately 96% seen only once; the top ten take roughly 0.13%. The CDR3 loop spans 13 amino acids. With 6 bases clipped from V and 6 bases from J, the junction kept 7 bases outside the gene matches. The germline V gene has CDR1 MNHNY and CDR2 SVGAGI (reference sequence). The sequence was collected from a young man in good health. The genes are TRBV6-6 and TRBJ2-7; TRBD2 matches 8 bases. The sample consisted of naive CD4+ T cells sorted from blood. Subset meaning: CD45RA+ positively selected. CDR3 sequence reads: CASSTGTSAEQYF. The CDR3 coding sequence is TGTGCCAGCAGCACCGGGACTAGTGCCGAGCAGTACTTC.